This T cell receptor (beta chain) was obtained from a study of T cell responses to AZD1222 COVID-19 vaccine. This clone has a handful of counts. What it binds is not known. Here immunoSEQ multiplex PCR was the method, and the copy in TCRdb shows in-frame clones only, minus some. This sample has more than 100,000 clones, with 70% to 90% found just once. Study-wide points: It was only a handful of AZD1222 recipients who were seropositive at baseline.

In germline, CDR1 is SQVTM, CDR2 ANQGSEA. The V end lost 3 bases, the J end lost 7 bases, and 18 bases lay between the germline ends. The CDR3 spans 14 residues. The TCR sequence derives from an adult in good health. The chain joins TRBV29-1 to TRBJ1-2, with D possibly TRBD1 on 6 matching bases. This material consisted of peripheral blood, taken on day 0 of AZD1222 vaccination. The CDR3 region has the DNA TGCAGCGTTGACCTTCGGGGGGGGCAGCGTGGCTACACCTTC. Translating it yields CSVDLRGGQRGYTF.